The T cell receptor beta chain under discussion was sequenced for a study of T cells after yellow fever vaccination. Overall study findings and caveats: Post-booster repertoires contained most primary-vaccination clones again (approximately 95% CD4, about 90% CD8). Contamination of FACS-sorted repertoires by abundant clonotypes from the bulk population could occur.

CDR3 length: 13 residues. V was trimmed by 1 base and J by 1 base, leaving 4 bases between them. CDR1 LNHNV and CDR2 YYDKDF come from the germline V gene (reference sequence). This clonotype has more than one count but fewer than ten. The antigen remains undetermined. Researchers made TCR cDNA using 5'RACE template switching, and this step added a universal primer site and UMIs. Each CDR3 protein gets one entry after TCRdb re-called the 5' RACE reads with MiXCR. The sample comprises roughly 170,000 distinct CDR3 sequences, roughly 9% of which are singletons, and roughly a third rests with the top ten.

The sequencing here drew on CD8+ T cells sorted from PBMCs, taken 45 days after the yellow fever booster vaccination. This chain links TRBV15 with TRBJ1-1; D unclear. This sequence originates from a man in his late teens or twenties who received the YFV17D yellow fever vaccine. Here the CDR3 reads CATSRAGNTEAFF. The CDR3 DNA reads TGTGCCACCAGCAGAGCGGGGAACACTGAAGCTTTCTTT.